This T cell receptor beta chain is drawn from a study of shared clonotypes between healthy human individuals. General study points: The study found roughly 5% of naive CD4 clonotypes shared across a few donors.

Comment on this clone: Its specificity is unknown.

It was across several immunoSEQ plates that each subset's genomic DNA was evenly split. Tens of thousands of T cell genomes (around 0.2 ug DNA) went into each sorted-subset replicate. This table comes from immunoSEQ multiplex PCR, and its TCRdb copy is limited to in-frame clones, with some not included. The sample lists approximately 840,000 clones, approximately 96% seen once, with 0.2% to 0.25% in the top ten. Naive CD8 cells were CD45RO-negative, positively selected for CCR7, excluding terminally differentiated effector memory CD45RA+ cells. Everyone who donated was a Caucasian adult who lived in Nashville, Tennessee. The germline V gene has CDR1 MNHEY and CDR2 SVGAGI. V lost 5 bases and J lost 2, with 16 bases in between. The length of the CDR3 is 15 residues.

Sequencing used naive CD8+ T cells sorted from blood. The V and J genes are TRBV6-5 and TRBJ2-7; weak D call: TRBD1 (6 bases). The TCR comes from a man aged 30 to 39 in good health. The CDR3 coding sequence is TGTGCCAGCAGTACGATACGGGACAACACCTACGAGCAGTACTTC. It specifies CASSTIRDNTYEQYF.